These T cell receptor beta chains were read from a single sample in a study of blood T cell dynamics during melanoma immunotherapy. Sequencing was performed with immunoSEQ multiplex PCR; in TCRdb, only in-frame clones are kept and a portion is missing. The sample consists of 10,000 or so clones, 85% to 90% of them appearing once. The sample consisted of blood, taken from a patient treated with checkpoint blockade. These receptors all come from a human donor with melanoma. The CDR3 runs from the conserved cysteine through the conserved F or W. D genes are given only for firm matches. Rows may omit the clone size; those that give it use once, few, many or a size class.

TRBV19,15,TRBJ1-5,-,-,TGTGCCAGTAGGCCCCCTCTGGCCGGGAATCAGCCCCAGCATTTT,CASRPPLAGNQPQHF
TRBV7-8,13,TRBJ2-7,-,-,TGTGCCAGCAGCCCGAGCAGGGCGTACGAGCAGTACTTC,CASSPSRAYEQYF
TRBV7-9,14,TRBJ1-4,-,-,TGTGCCAGCAGCTTGGGACCGAGTAATGAAAAACTGTTTTTT,CASSLGPSNEKLFF
TRBV2,11,TRBJ1-1,-,-,TGTGCCAGAATATGGACAGATGAAGCTTTCTTT,CARIWTDEAFF
TRBV4-3,14,TRBJ1-2,-,-,TGCGCCAGCAGCCGCCTACGTGGAGGGGATGGCTACACCTTC,CASSRLRGGDGYTF
TRBV19,14,TRBJ2-3,-,-,TGTGCCAGTAGTATGAATGTAGGACCAGATACGCAGTATTTT,CASSMNVGPDTQYF
TRBV13,13,TRBJ2-1,-,once,TGTGCCAGCAGCGATCTCTTGGGCAATGAGCAGTTCTTC,CASSDLLGNEQFF
TRBV27,15,TRBJ2-7,-,-,TGTGCCAGCAGTTCCCAGACGGGGTACCAAGCCGAGCAGTACTTC,CASSSQTGYQAEQYF
TRBV7-2,16,TRBJ1-4,TRBD1,-,TGTGCCAGCAGCTTAGCGACAGGGGGCAATAATGAAAAACTGTTTTTT,CASSLATGGNNEKLFF
TRBV4-3,14,TRBJ1-1,-,-,TGCGCCAGCAGCCAAGGGACAGCCCGATTTGAAGCTTTCTTT,CASSQGTARFEAFF
TRBV7-2,20,TRBJ1-3,TRBD1,-,TGTGCCAGCAGCTTAGCAATCGAGCCACGGACAGGAAGAACTGGAAACACCATATATTTT,CASSLAIEPRTGRTGNTIYF
TRBV19,17,TRBJ2-3,TRBD2,-,TGTGCCAGTAGTATGTGGGGGACTAGCGGGACCACAGATACGCAGTATTTT,CASSMWGTSGTTDTQYF
TRBV16,15,TRBJ1-6,-,-,TGTGCCAGCAGCCAACGGGTGACAATCGACTCACCCCTCCACTTT,CASSQRVTIDSPLHF
TRBV19,15,TRBJ1-5,-,-,TGTGCCAGTAGGAACCGGAACAGAAGCAATCAGCCCCAGCATTTT,CASRNRNRSNQPQHF
TRBV7-2,15,TRBJ1-5,TRBD1,few,TGTGCCAGCAGCTTAGGTCAGGGGGCTGGACAGCCCCAGCATTTT,CASSLGQGAGQPQHF
TRBV29-1,13,TRBJ1-1,-,few,TGCAGCGTTGTAGGCGTCATGAACACTGAAGCTTTCTTT,CSVVGVMNTEAFF
TRBV9,19,TRBJ2-3,TRBD2,-,TGTGCCAGCAGCCCACGTGGGAGCGGGGGGTTCCTTTCCACAGATACGCAGTATTTT,CASSPRGSGGFLSTDTQYF
TRBV4-1,18,TRBJ2-5,TRBD2,once,TGCGCCAGCAGCCAAGAGTTGACTAGCGGGGGAATAAAAGAGACCCAGTACTTC,CASSQELTSGGIKETQYF
TRBV30,13,TRBJ1-1,-,-,TGTGCCTGGAAGGGTGGGGGGAACACTGAAGCTTTCTTT,CAWKGGGNTEAFF
TRBV7-2,16,TRBJ2-1,TRBD1,-,TGTGCCAGCAGCTTAGCGGGGACAGGGGAATTCAATGAGCAGTTCTTC,CASSLAGTGEFNEQFF
TRBV11-3,15,TRBJ2-7,-,-,TGTGCCAGCAGCTTAGCACCCCCCCTTCCCTACGAGCAGTACTTC,CASSLAPPLPYEQYF
TRBV30,16,TRBJ2-5,-,-,TGTGCCTGGGGGAGGGGTAACGGGGGCCTGCTTGAGACCCAGTACTTC,CAWGRGNGGLLETQYF
TRBV6-1,13,TRBJ2-2,-,-,TGTGCCAGCAGGTTGGGTAACACCGGGGAGCTGTTTTTT,CASRLGNTGELFF
TRBV7-8,16,TRBJ1-1,-,-,TGTGCCAGCAGCTTATTCCAGGGAACCATGAACACTGAAGCTTTCTTT,CASSLFQGTMNTEAFF
TRBV7-9,15,TRBJ2-7,-,-,TGTGCCAGCAGCTTAGCGGAGACACCGCTGTACGAGCAGTACTTC,CASSLAETPLYEQYF
TRBV19,16,TRBJ1-3,-,once,TGTGCCAGTACCCCGCGGACGGATTTCTCTGGAAACACCATATATTTT,CASTPRTDFSGNTIYF
TRBV11-2,14,TRBJ2-7,-,-,TGTGCCAGCACCCTAAGCACAGACTCTTACGAGCAGTACTTC,CASTLSTDSYEQYF
TRBV29-1,13,TRBJ2-3,-,few,TGCAGCGTTGTTAAGGCCGTATTAGATACGCAGTATTTT,CSVVKAVLDTQYF
TRBV5-1,15,TRBJ2-7,TRBD1,-,TGCGCCAGCAGCTTGGAAGGGACAGGGGGCTACGAGCAGTACTTC,CASSLEGTGGYEQYF
TRBV30,13,TRBJ1-2,TRBD1,-,TGTGCCGGCCAGACAGGGAACTCCTATGGCTACACCTTC,CAGQTGNSYGYTF
TRBV6-1,14,TRBJ1-4,-,-,TGTGCCAGCAGTGAGGGGGCAGCTAATGAAAAACTGTTTTTT,CASSEGAANEKLFF
TRBV11-3,12,TRBJ2-7,-,few,TGTGCCAGCAGCACCGGAGGGGACGAGCAGTACTTC,CASSTGGDEQYF
TRBV7-2,16,TRBJ1-6,TRBD1,few,TGTGCCAGCAGCTTTCAGCCGACAGGGAGGGATTCACCCCTCCACTTT,CASSFQPTGRDSPLHF
TRBV7-2,16,TRBJ1-2,-,once,TGTGCCAGCAGCTTAGCCCTAGACCGCTACCTCTATGGCTACACCTTC,CASSLALDRYLYGYTF
TRBV19,16,TRBJ1-3,TRBD1,few,TGTGCCAGTAGGATGACCGGGACAGGGACTGGAAACACCATATATTTT,CASRMTGTGTGNTIYF
TRBV5-1,14,TRBJ2-1,TRBD1,-,TGCGCCAGCAGTTCCGGGACAGGGGGAAATGAGCAGTTCTTC,CASSSGTGGNEQFF
TRBV7-2,14,TRBJ2-7,TRBD1,-,TGTGCCAGCAGCTTACGGACAGGGGGCTACGAGCAGTACTTC,CASSLRTGGYEQYF
TRBV11-2,14,TRBJ2-5,TRBD2,once,TGTGCCAGCAGCTCGGGACTAGCTGCCGAGACCCAGTACTTC,CASSSGLAAETQYF
TRBV11-3,14,TRBJ2-7,-,-,TGTGCCAGCAGCTTAGAAGGGGGAGTAGACGAGCAGTACTTC,CASSLEGGVDEQYF
TRBV5-1,16,TRBJ2-2,TRBD1,-,TGCGCCAGCGGCCGGACGACAGGGGGCAAAGCCGGGGAGCTGTTTTTT,CASGRTTGGKAGELFF
TRBV30,12,TRBJ2-1,TRBD2,-,TGTGCCTGGAGTGTAGGGACTAGCGAGCAGTTCTTC,CAWSVGTSEQFF
TRBV5-6,11,TRBJ1-1,-,-,TGTGCCAGCAGCTCGGTCGGGAGAGCTTTCTTT,CASSSVGRAFF
TRBV7-9,15,TRBJ2-3,TRBD2,-,TGTGCCAGCTACCGGGCGGGGGGCGGACTGGATACGCAGTATTTT,CASYRAGGGLDTQYF
TRBV28,14,TRBJ1-2,-,-,TGTGCCAGCAGTTTAGCCCCAATCAACTATGGCTACACCTTC,CASSLAPINYGYTF
TRBV5-1,16,TRBJ2-3,TRBD2,once,TGCGCCAGCAGCTGGGGACTATCCAGGTCGACAGATACGCAGTATTTT,CASSWGLSRSTDTQYF
TRBV19,16,TRBJ1-2,-,few,TGTGCCAGTAGTATGGGCAGGGGCTGGTCGGGCTATGGCTACACCTTC,CASSMGRGWSGYGYTF
TRBV5-6,14,TRBJ2-1,-,once,TGTGCCAGCAGCTTTCGTACCTCCTACAATGAGCAGTTCTTC,CASSFRTSYNEQFF
TRBV25-1,12,TRBJ2-7,TRBD1,-,TGTGCCAGCAGTGCAACAGGGGCAGGGCAGTACTTC,CASSATGAGQYF
TRBV9,14,TRBJ1-1,-,-,TGTGCCAGCAGCGTAGTACGGAGTGCCACTGAAGCTTTCTTT,CASSVVRSATEAFF
TRBV7-7,18,TRBJ2-6,-,-,TGTGCCAGCAGCACGTGCCTTAAGCCACAAAGTCGGGCCAACGTCCTGACTTTC,CASSTCLKPQSRANVLTF
TRBV19,19,TRBJ2-4,TRBD2,-,TGTGCCAGTAGTGCCTACGGGACTAGCGGGGGGCTAGCCAAAAACATTCAGTACTTC,CASSAYGTSGGLAKNIQYF
TRBV5-1,14,TRBJ2-5,-,-,TGCGCCAGCAGCTTGGTGGGTTCCCAAGAGACCCAGTACTTC,CASSLVGSQETQYF